The next 26 T cell receptor beta chains were all read from a single sample in a study of sequential checkpoint blockade in melanoma. Treatment given: randomized to nivolumab then ipilimumab (arm A) or the reverse (arm B). Clones were read by immunoSEQ multiplex PCR, and TCRdb kept only the in-frame ones, dropping some. The sample yields about 20,000 clones, 82% seen once. The source was CD8+ T cells sorted from blood (inferred from file names), collected from a patient given nivolumab and ipilimumab in sequence. These receptors were taken from a human donor with melanoma.

J is TRBJ2-7 and V is TRBV7-2; D is perhaps TRBD2 (6 bases). The CDR3 has 14 amino acids. V was shortened by 5 bases and J by 0 bases, with 11 bases between the two germline ends. CDR1 is SGHTA and CDR2 is FQGNSA in the germline V gene. The CDR3, as DNA: TGTGCCAGCAGCGCCGTGACTAGCTCCTACGAGCAGTACTTC. Translated: CASSAVTSSYEQYF.

The rearrangement links TRBV28 to TRBJ1-5; 7 bases fit TRBD1. The CDR3 is 14 residues long. Losses at the gene ends were 4 bases for V and 3 bases for J; bases not matched to a gene: 3. The V gene's germline CDR1 is MDHEN and CDR2 SYDVKM. CDR3 sequence reads: CASSSDRFNQPQHF. The CDR3 region has the DNA TGTGCCAGCAGTTCGGACAGGTTCAATCAGCCCCAGCATTTT.

The rearrangement uses TRBV4-1 and TRBJ2-5, with D maybe TRBD2 (6 bases). Trimming removed 5 bases at V and 5 bases at J, with 9 bases between. The CDR3 sequence is 12 residues long. Per the germline V gene, CDR1 is MGHRA and CDR2 is YSYEKL. The CDR3 nucleotides read TGCGCCAGCAGCGGAGGGGAGGAGACCCAGTACTTC. Translating it yields CASSGGEETQYF.

The chain links TRBV7-9 to TRBJ1-6; 9 positions match TRBD1. From germline, CDR1 is SEHNR and CDR2 FQNEAQ (reference sequence). This CDR3 is built from 15 residues. V lost 5 bases to trimming and J lost 8 bases; unmatched junction nucleotides: 7. CDR3 DNA: TGTGCCAGCAGCGGGCGACAGGGGGAGGATTCACCCCTCCACTTT. Translated, it gives CASSGRQGEDSPLHF.

V gene TRBV9 combines with J gene TRBJ2-3; 9 bases align to TRBD2. Germline V gene data show CDR1 as SGDLS and CDR2 as YYNGEE. V shed 0 bases, J shed 4 bases, and the junction held 6 bases outside the gene matches. CDR3 length: 16 amino acids. The CDR3 protein is CASSVGGGGAADTQYF. The CDR3 DNA is TGTGCCAGCAGCGTAGGGGGCGGGGGGGCGGCAGATACGCAGTATTTT. The complete variable domain, with remaining parts taken from reference TRBV9 and TRBJ2-3, reads DSGVTQTPKHLITATGQRVTLRCSPRSGDLSVYWYQQSLDQGLQFLIQYYNGEERAKGNILERFSAQQFPDLHSELNLSSLELGDSALYFCASSVGGGGAADTQYFGPGTRLTVL.

This chain uses TRBV28 with TRBJ1-4; 7 bases match TRBD1. The J segment lost 5 bases and the V segment lost 5 bases, leaving 5 bases of the junction unmatched. The V gene's germline CDR1 is MDHEN and CDR2 SYDVKM. The CDR3 extends over 14 amino acids. The CDR3: CASSLDRFNEKLFF. CDR3 sequence (DNA): TGTGCCAGCAGTCTGGACAGGTTCAATGAAAAACTGTTTTTT. Full variable domain (missing parts from reference TRBV28 and TRBJ1-4): DVKVTQSSRYLVKRTGEKVFLECVQDMDHENMFWYRQDPGLGLRLIYFSYDVKMKEKGDIPEGYSVSREKKERFSLILESASTNQTSMYLCASSLDRFNEKLFFGSGTQLSVL.

This sequence joins TRBV9 and TRBJ2-7; possible D gene TRBD2, 5 bases. Germline assignment: CDR1 SGDLS and CDR2 YYNGEE. The CDR3 sequence is 14 residues long. V lost 1 base to trimming and J lost 5 bases, with 13 bases between them. The CDR3 sequence: CASSVTDFPHEQYF. The DNA of the CDR3 is TGTGCCAGCAGCGTAACGGACTTTCCCCACGAGCAGTACTTC.

A few counts support this clone. The chain recombines TRBV5-6 with TRBJ2-1; 10 bases are a match to TRBD2. Germline V gives CDR1 SGHDT, CDR2 YYEEEE. This CDR3 contains 16 residues. The ends lost 0 bases at V and 8 bases at J; junction bases unmatched: 8. CDR3 residues: CASSLAFASGSYEQFF. As DNA, the CDR3 is TGTGCCAGCAGCTTGGCCTTCGCTAGCGGGAGTTATGAGCAGTTCTTC.

This chain connects TRBV19 to TRBJ2-7; 8 bases fit TRBD1. Per the germline V gene, CDR1 is LNHDA and CDR2 is SQIVND (reference sequence). This CDR3 has 14 amino acids. Trimming cost V 4 bases and J 3 bases; bases outside gene matches: 5. The CDR3 DNA reads as TGTGCCAGTAGTACCCGGGACAGGCTCTACGAGCAGTACTTC. Its translation is CASSTRDRLYEQYF. Combining the CDR3 with reference TRBV19 and TRBJ2-7 gives the whole variable domain DGGITQSPKYLFRKEGQNVTLSCEQNLNHDAMYWYRQDPGQGLRLIYYSQIVNDFQKGDIAEGYSVSREKKESFPLTVTSAQKNPTAFYLCASSTRDRLYEQYFGPGTRLTVT.

The V call is TRBV29-1, the J call TRBJ2-5; TRBD1 matches 9 bases. Gene TRBJ2-7 matches the end of the DNA better, so the J call may be wrong. The length of the CDR3 is 13 residues. Germline V gene lookup returns CDR1 SQVTM and CDR2 ANQGSEA. This CDR3 is CSASGTGPPEQYF. In nucleotides, the CDR3 is TGCAGCGCGTCCGGGACAGGGCCCCCCGAGCAGTACTTC.

The V and J genes are TRBV2 and TRBJ1-1; D unclear. CDR3 length: 10 residues. CDR1 and CDR2 from the germline V gene are SNHLY and FYNNEI. The V end was cut by 2 bases, the J end by 10 bases, with 5 bases between. In DNA, the CDR3 is TGTGCCAGCAGTGAACGGGTAGCTTTCTTT. Protein: CASSERVAFF.

V and J are TRBV2 and TRBJ1-1; 9 positions match TRBD1. This CDR3 is 16 amino acids long. Germline values: CDR1 SNHLY, CDR2 FYNNEI. Losses at the gene ends were 5 bases for V and 0 bases for J; bases not matched to a gene: 7. The CDR3 protein is CASSRTGVRMNTEAFF. CDR3 sequence (DNA): TGTGCCAGCAGTCGGACAGGGGTTAGGATGAACACTGAAGCTTTCTTT.

The genes are TRBV7-6 and TRBJ2-7; no firm D call. Germline values: CDR1 SGHVS, CDR2 FNYEAQ. The CDR3 has 15 amino acids. The V end was cut by 1 base, the J end by 0 bases, with 10 bases between. CDR3 sequence: CASSLEASYSYEQYF. CDR3 DNA: TGTGCCAGCAGCTTAGAAGCGTCTTACTCCTACGAGCAGTACTTC.

The V call is TRBV5-4, the J call TRBJ2-7, with 8 bases aligning to TRBD1. J lost 2 bases, V lost 2 bases, and 3 bases had no gene match. Germline assignment: CDR1 SGHNT and CDR2 YYREEE (reference sequence). The CDR3 sequence is 14 residues long. The CDR3 DNA is TGTGCCAGCAGCTTTGGACAGGGAACCTACGAGCAGTACTTC. Translated, it gives CASSFGQGTYEQYF.

The chain carries TRBV5-6 and TRBJ1-2; 7 bases are shared with TRBD1. The ends lost 0 bases at V and 4 bases at J; junction bases unmatched: 9. The germline V gene has CDR1 SGHDT and CDR2 YYEEEE. CDR3 length: 16 residues. The CDR3 is CASSLGAGGHFYGYTF. The DNA of the CDR3 is TGTGCCAGCAGCTTGGGGGCAGGGGGGCATTTCTATGGCTACACCTTC.

This sequence joins TRBV4-2 and TRBJ2-3; 16 bases map to TRBD2. The germline gives CDR1 LGHNA, CDR2 YNFKEQ. This CDR3 spans 19 amino acids. V was clipped by 3 bases and J by 6 bases; unmatched bases: 12. The CDR3 nucleotides are TGTGCCAGCAGCCACGACCTAGGGACTAGCGGGGGGGATGCGGATACGCAGTATTTT. Translating it yields CASSHDLGTSGGDADTQYF.

The chain combines TRBV7-9 with TRBJ2-6; 9 positions agree with TRBD2. CDR3 length equals 18 residues. Germline CDR1 is SEHNR and CDR2 is FQNEAQ (reference sequence). The V gene end was trimmed by 5 bases and the J gene end by 3 bases; junction bases not matched to a gene: 11. The CDR3 here is CASSPPTRGGHGANVLTF. CDR3 nucleotides: TGTGCCAGCAGCCCCCCTACGCGGGGGGGCCATGGGGCCAACGTCCTGACTTTC.

The V call is TRBV9, the J call TRBJ2-5, with 7 nucleotides matching TRBD2. Losses at the gene ends were 5 bases for V and 7 bases for J; bases not matched to a gene: 14. Per germline, CDR1 SGDLS and CDR2 YYNGEE. The CDR3 covers 15 residues. The CDR3 DNA is TGTGCCAGCAGTCCTTCCTCTAGCGGTCCAGGGACCCAGTACTTC. It specifies CASSPSSSGPGTQYF.

The chain employs TRBV11-2 and TRBJ2-7; no clear D. The CDR3 is made up of 13 amino acids. Germline V lookup: CDR1 SGHAT, CDR2 FQNNGV. The V end was cut by 5 bases, the J end by 2 bases, with 10 bases between. The CDR3 DNA follows: TGTGCCAGCAGCCCCCGGGTGCCCTACGAGCAGTACTTC. Translated, it gives CASSPRVPYEQYF.

V usage is TRBV7-8 and J usage is TRBJ2-1; TRBD2 matches 7 bases. The V gene's germline CDR1 is SGHVS and CDR2 FQNEAQ. The V and J ends lost 5 bases and 5 bases, in that order; junction bases with no gene match: 3. The CDR3 is 13 amino acids. The DNA for the CDR3 is TGTGCCAGCAGCCCTGGACTAGACAATGAGCAGTTCTTC. It yields the protein CASSPGLDNEQFF.

The V and J genes are TRBV6-5 and TRBJ2-7; the match to TRBD1 covers 9 bases. Trimming took 2 bases from V and 6 from J; bases not matched to a gene: 8. The CDR3 contains 15 residues. From germline, CDR1 is MNHEY and CDR2 SVGAGI. CDR3 protein: CASSYPPGQGSEQYF. In nucleotides, the CDR3 is TGTGCCAGCAGTTACCCCCCCGGACAGGGGAGCGAGCAGTACTTC.

This clone has a single count. The chain recombines TRBV13 with TRBJ2-7; D perhaps matches TRBD2 (6 bases). Germline-derived CDR1 and CDR2 are PRHDT and FYEKMQ (reference sequence). V gave up 0 bases and J gave up 6 bases, with 9 bases separating them. The CDR3 has 13 amino acids. In DNA, the CDR3 is TGTGCCAGCAGCTTAGGCGGAGGGTTCGAGCAGTACTTC. Translated: CASSLGGGFEQYF.

In its sample, this clone was seen once. V is TRBV27 and J is TRBJ2-3, with D possibly TRBD2 on 5 matching bases. Germline V gene data show CDR1 as MNHEY and CDR2 as SMNVEV (reference sequence). Trimming pared 4 bases from V and 5 bases from J, leaving 16 bases between. This CDR3 comprises 15 residues. This chain's CDR3 is CASSWAGRNIDTQYF. CDR3 in DNA: TGTGCCAGCAGTTGGGCGGGTAGGAATATAGATACGCAGTATTTT.

This chain uses TRBV5-6 with TRBJ1-1; D is undetermined. This CDR3 has 12 residues. CDR1 is SGHDT, CDR2 YYEEEE, per germline. V was clipped by 0 bases and J by 10 bases, with 10 bases between them. CDR3: CASSLGRGGAFF. The DNA of the CDR3 is TGTGCCAGCAGCTTGGGGCGCGGAGGAGCTTTCTTT.

V is TRBV2 and J is TRBJ2-3; 12 bases fit TRBD2. The CDR3 is 15 residues long. Trimming removed 5 bases from V and 7 bases from J; junction bases left unmatched: 7. Looked up from germline, CDR1 is SNHLY and CDR2 is FYNNEI. The CDR3: CASSSSGGAFYTQYF. As DNA, the CDR3 is TGTGCCAGCAGTTCTAGCGGGGGGGCATTTTATACGCAGTATTTT. Using reference TRBV2 and TRBJ2-3 for the parts outside the CDR3, the full variable domain is EPEVTQTPSHQVTQMGQEVILRCVPISNHLYFYWYRQILGQKVEFLVSFYNNEISEKSEIFDDQFSVERPDGSNFTLKIRSTKLEDSAMYFCASSSSGGAFYTQYFGPGTRLTVL.

The rearrangement uses TRBV10-2 and TRBJ2-1; the match to TRBD2 covers 7 bases. From germline, CDR1 is WSHSY and CDR2 SAAADI. V was clipped by 5 bases and J by 0 bases; unmatched bases: 4. This CDR3 has 15 amino acids. In DNA, the CDR3 is TGCGCCAGCAGTTTGGGCGGGGGCTCCTACAATGAGCAGTTCTTC. Translating gives CASSLGGGSYNEQFF.